This T cell receptor beta chain is from a study of beta chain features in type 1 diabetes. Whole-study context: Across all samples, some 110 million sorted cells were examined. Study conclusions and caveats: The cDNA sequencing approach could over-represent high-TCR-expressing cells. All four CD4+ subsets from Type 1 diabetes patients carried moderately but significantly shorter TCRB CDR3s.

This clone occurred a few times. Its antigen is still unknown. cDNA synthesis used the whole RNA isolate, giving expressed TCRB sequences. Some clones are missing from TCRdb's copy, which holds only in-frame ones; the method was immunoSEQ multiplex PCR. The sample includes fewer than 300,000 clones, roughly 11% of them seen just once. The source of this sequence is a man in his thirties or forties with type 1 diabetes. The material sequenced was naive CD4+ T cells from blood.

CDR3 sequence reads: CASSKINSPLHF. CDR3 DNA sequence: TGTGCCAGTAGCAAAATTAATTCACCCCTCCACTTT. V is TRBV19 and J is TRBJ1-6; D remains ambiguous. In germline, CDR1 is LNHDA, CDR2 SQIVND (reference sequence). V was shortened by 6 bases and J by 6 bases, with 6 bases between the two germline ends. This CDR3 region has 12 residues.